Only one count was recorded for the clone carrying this TCR beta chain. What it recognizes is unknown. These data are taken from a study of CD8+CD57+ T cells in acquired aplastic anemia. Study conclusions and caveats: Overlapping CD8+ CDR3 repertoires of patients and controls contained nearly 30 shared sequences.

Profiling that covered TCR beta VDJ and CDR3 relied on genomic DNA as its template. From the reads, TCRdb called clonotypes with MiXCR, one entry per CDR3 protein. The repertoire holds some 180,000 distinct CDR3 sequences, just over 45% seen once, with approximately 3% in the top ten. Trimming pared 2 bases from V and 5 bases from J, leaving 4 bases between. The CDR3 is 12 residues long. CDR1 and CDR2 from the germline V gene are WNHNN and SYGVQD (reference sequence). The clonotype was recovered from a human donor in good health. The chain employs TRBV10-1 and TRBJ1-5; D is unclear. The sequencing input was sorted CD4+, CD8+, or CD8+CD57+ T cells (not recorded which) from PBMCs. In DNA, the CDR3 is TGCGCCAGCAGTGAGGGTGATCAGCCCCAGCATTTT. Encoded protein: CASSEGDQPQHF.